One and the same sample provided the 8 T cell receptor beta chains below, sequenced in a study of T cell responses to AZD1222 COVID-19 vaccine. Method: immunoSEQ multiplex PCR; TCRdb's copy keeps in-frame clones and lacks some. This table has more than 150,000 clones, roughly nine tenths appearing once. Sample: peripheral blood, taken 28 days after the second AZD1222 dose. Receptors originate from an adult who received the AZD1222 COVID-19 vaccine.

CDR3 coding DNA: TGTGCCAGACAGGGGGCCCAGGTGAATGAGCAGTTCTTC. Protein product: CARQGAQVNEQFF. The chain has TRBV2 and TRBJ2-1; TRBD1 aligns across 9 bases. CDR1 is SNHLY and CDR2 is FYNNEI in the germline V gene. Unmatched junction bases numbered 7, after V lost 9 bases and J lost 7 bases. The CDR3 contains 13 residues.

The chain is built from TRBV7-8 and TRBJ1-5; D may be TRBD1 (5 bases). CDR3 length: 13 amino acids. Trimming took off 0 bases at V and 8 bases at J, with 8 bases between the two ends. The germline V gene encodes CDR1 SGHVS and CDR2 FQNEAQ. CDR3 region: CASSLAKGKPQHF. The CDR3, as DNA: TGTGCCAGCAGCTTAGCGAAGGGGAAGCCCCAGCATTTT.

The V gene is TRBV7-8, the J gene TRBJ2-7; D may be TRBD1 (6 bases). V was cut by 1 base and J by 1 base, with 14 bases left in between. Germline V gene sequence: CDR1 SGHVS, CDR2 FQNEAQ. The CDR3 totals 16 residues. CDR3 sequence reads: CASSLVPQGVSYEQYF. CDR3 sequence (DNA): TGTGCCAGCAGCTTAGTTCCACAGGGAGTATCCTACGAGCAGTACTTC. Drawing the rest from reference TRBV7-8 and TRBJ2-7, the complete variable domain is GAGVSQSPRYKVAKRGQDVALRCDPISGHVSLFWYQQALGQGPEFLTYFQNEAQLDKSGLPSDRFFAERPEGSVSTLKIQRTQQEDSAVYLCASSLVPQGVSYEQYFGPGTRLTVT.

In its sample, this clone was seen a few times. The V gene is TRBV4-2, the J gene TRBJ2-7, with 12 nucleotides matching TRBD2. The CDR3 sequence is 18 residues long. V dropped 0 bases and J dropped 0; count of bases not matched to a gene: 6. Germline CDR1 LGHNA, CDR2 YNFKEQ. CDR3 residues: CASSQEASGGGISYEQYF. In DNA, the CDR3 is TGTGCCAGCAGCCAAGAGGCTAGCGGGGGGGGCATCTCCTACGAGCAGTACTTC.

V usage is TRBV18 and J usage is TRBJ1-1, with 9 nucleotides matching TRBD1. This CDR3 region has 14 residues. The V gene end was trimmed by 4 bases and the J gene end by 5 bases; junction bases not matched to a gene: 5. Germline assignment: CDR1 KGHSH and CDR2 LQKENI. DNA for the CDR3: TGTGCCAGCTCACTTCGACAGGGGGGAACTGAAGCTTTCTTT. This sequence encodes CASSLRQGGTEAFF.

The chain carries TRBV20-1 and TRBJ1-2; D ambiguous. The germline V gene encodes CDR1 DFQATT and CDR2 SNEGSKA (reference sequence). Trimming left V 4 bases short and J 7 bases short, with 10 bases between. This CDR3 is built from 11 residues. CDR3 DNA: TGCAGTGCTAAATTCCTTACTGGCTACACCTTC. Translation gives CSAKFLTGYTF.

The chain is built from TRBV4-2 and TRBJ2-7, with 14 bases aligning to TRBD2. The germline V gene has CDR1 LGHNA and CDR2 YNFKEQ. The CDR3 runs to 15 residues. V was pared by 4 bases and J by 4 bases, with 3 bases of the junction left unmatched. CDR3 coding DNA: TGTGCCAGCAGCCGGGGACTAGCGGGAGAATACGAGCAGTACTTC. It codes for CASSRGLAGEYEQYF.

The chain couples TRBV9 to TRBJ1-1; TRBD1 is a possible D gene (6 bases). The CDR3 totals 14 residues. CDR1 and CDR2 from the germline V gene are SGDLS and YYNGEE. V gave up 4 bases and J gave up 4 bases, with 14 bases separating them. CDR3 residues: CASSRGQGSTEAFF. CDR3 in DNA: TGTGCCAGCAGCCGGGGGCAGGGTAGCACTGAAGCTTTCTTT.